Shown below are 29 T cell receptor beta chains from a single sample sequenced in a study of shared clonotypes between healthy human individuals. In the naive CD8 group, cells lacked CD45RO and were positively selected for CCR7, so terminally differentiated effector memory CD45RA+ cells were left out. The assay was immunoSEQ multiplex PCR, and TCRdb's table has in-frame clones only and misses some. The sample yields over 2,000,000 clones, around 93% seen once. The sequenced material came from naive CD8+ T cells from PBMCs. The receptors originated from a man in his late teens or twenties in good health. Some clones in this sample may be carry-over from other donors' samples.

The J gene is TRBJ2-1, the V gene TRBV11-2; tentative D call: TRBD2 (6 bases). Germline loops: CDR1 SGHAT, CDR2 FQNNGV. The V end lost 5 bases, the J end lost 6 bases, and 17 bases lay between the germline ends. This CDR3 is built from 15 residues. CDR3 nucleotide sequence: TGTGCCAGCAGCCTGGGACTCGGGGCCCCCAATGAGCAGTTCTTC. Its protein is CASSLGLGAPNEQFF.

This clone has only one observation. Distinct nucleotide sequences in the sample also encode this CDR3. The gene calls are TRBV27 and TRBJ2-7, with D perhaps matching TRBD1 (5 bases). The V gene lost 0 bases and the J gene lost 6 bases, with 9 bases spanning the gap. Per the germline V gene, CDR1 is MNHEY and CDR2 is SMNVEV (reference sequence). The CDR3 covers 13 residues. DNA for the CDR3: TGTGCCAGCAGTTTATCGTCCAGGGCCGAGCAGTACTTC. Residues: CASSLSSRAEQYF.

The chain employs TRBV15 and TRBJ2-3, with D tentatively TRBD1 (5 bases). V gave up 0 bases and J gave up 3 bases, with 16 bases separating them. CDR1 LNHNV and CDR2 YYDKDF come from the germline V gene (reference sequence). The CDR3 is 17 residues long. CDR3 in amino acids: CATSRDRAQGLTDTQYF. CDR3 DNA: TGTGCCACCAGCAGAGATCGGGCGCAGGGTTTGACAGATACGCAGTATTTT. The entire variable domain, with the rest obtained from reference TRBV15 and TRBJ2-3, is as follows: DAMVIQNPRYQVTQFGKPVTLSCSQTLNHNVMYWYQQKSSQAPKLLFHYYDKDFNNEADTPDNFQSRRPNTSFCFLDIRSPGLGDTAMYLCATSRDRAQGLTDTQYFGPGTRLTVL.

The CDR3 sequence: CASSPGAGHEQYF. The CDR3 DNA follows: TGTGCCAGTAGCCCGGGGGCAGGGCACGAGCAGTACTTC. The rearrangement uses TRBV19 and TRBJ2-7; D is perhaps TRBD1 or TRBD2 (6 bases each). Germline V gene sequence: CDR1 LNHDA, CDR2 SQIVND (reference sequence). The CDR3 extends over 13 amino acids. The V end lost 6 bases, the J end lost 5 bases, and 14 bases lay between the germline ends. The full variable domain, completed using reference TRBV19 and TRBJ2-7, is DGGITQSPKYLFRKEGQNVTLSCEQNLNHDAMYWYRQDPGQGLRLIYYSQIVNDFQKGDIAEGYSVSREKKESFPLTVTSAQKNPTAFYLCASSPGAGHEQYFGPGTRLTVT.

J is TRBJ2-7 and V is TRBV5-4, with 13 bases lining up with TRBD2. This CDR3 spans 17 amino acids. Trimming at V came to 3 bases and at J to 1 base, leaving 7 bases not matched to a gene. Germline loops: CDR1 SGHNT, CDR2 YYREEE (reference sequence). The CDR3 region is CASSSRTSGRSSYEQYF. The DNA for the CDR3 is TGTGCCAGCAGCTCTAGGACTAGCGGGAGATCGTCCTACGAGCAGTACTTC.

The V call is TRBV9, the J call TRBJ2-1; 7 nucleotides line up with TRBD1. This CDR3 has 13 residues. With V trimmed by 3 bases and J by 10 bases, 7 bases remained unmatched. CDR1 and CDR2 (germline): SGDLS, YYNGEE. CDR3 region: CASSDRDSPEQFF. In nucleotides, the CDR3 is TGTGCCAGCAGCGACCGGGACAGCCCCGAGCAGTTCTTC.

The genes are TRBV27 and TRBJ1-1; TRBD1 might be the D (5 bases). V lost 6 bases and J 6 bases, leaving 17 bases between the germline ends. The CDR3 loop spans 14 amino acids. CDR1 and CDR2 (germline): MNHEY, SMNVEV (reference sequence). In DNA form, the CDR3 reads TGTGCCAGCAGCCCAGGTGCGGGGCTTCCTGAAGCTTTCTTT. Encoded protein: CASSPGAGLPEAFF.

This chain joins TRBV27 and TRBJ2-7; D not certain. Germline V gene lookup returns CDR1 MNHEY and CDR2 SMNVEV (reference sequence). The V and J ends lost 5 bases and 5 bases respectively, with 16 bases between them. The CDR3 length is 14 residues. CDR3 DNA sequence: TGTGCCAGCAGTCAATCCGGGCCCCCCCACGAGCAGTACTTC. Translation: CASSQSGPPHEQYF.

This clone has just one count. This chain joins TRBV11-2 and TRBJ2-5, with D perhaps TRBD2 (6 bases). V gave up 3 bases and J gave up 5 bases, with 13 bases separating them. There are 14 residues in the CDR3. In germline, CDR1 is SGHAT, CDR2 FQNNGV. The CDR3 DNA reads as TGTGCCAGCAGCTTCCGGGGGATGCGGGAGACCCAGTACTTC. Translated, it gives CASSFRGMRETQYF. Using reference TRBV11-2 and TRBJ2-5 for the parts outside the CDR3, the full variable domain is EAGVAQSPRYKIIEKRQSVAFWCNPISGHATLYWYQQILGQGPKLLIQFQNNGVVDDSQLPKDRFSAERLKGVDSTLKIQPAKLEDSAVYLCASSFRGMRETQYFGPGTRLLVL.

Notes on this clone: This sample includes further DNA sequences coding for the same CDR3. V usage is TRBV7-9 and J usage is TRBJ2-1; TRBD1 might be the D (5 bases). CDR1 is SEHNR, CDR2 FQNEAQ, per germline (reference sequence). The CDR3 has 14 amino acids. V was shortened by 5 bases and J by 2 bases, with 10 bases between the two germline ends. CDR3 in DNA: TGTGCCAGCAGCCTTAAGGGGCCCTACAATGAGCAGTTCTTC. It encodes CASSLKGPYNEQFF.

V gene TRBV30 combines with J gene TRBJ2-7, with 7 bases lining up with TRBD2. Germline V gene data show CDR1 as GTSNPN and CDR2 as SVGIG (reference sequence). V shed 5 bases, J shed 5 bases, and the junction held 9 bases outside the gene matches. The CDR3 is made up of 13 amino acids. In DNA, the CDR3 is TGTGCCTGGGAGCGGGATTATCGCGACGAGCAGTACTTC. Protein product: CAWERDYRDEQYF.

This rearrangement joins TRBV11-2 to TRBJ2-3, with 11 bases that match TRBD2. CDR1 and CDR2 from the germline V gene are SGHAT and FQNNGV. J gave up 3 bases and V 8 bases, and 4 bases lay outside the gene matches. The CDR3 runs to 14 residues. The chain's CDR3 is CASLGLAVTDTQYF. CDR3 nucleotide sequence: TGTGCCAGCTTGGGACTAGCGGTAACAGATACGCAGTATTTT.

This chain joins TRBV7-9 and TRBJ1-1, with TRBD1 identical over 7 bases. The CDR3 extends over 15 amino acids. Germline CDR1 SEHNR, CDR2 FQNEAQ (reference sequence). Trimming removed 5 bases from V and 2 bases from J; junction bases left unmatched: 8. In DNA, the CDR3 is TGTGCCAGCAGCGCCATGCAGGGGGTTAACACTGAAGCTTTCTTT. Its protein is CASSAMQGVNTEAFF.

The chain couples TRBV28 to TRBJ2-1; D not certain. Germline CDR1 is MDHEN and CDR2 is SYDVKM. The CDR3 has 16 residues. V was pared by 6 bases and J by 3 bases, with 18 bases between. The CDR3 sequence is CASRPEDLASYNEQFF. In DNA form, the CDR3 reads TGTGCCAGCAGGCCAGAGGACCTGGCTAGCTACAATGAGCAGTTCTTC.

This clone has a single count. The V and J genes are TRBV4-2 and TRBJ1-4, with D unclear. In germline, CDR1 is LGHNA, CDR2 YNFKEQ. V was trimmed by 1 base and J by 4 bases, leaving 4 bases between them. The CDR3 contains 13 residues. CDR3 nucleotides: TGTGCCAGCAGCCAAGGGCTTAATGAAAAACTGTTTTTT. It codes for CASSQGLNEKLFF.

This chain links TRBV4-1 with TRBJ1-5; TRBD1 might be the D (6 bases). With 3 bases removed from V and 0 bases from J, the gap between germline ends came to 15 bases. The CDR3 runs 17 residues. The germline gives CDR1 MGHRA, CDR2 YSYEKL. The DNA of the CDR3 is TGCGCCAGCAGCCAGTACAGGGATCAATATAGCAATCAGCCCCAGCATTTT. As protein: CASSQYRDQYSNQPQHF.

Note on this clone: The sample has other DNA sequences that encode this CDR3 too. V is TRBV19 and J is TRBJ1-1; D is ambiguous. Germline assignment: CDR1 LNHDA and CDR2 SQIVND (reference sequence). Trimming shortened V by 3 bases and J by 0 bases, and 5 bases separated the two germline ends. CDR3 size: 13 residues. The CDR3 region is CASSISLNTEAFF. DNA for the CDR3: TGTGCCAGTAGTATCTCGCTGAACACTGAAGCTTTCTTT.

CDR3: CASGDLAEGGYGYTF. CDR3 nucleotide sequence: TGTGCCAGCGGGGATCTTGCGGAGGGAGGCTATGGCTACACCTTC. The gene calls are TRBV28 and TRBJ1-2; D not resolved. Deletions cut 8 bases from V and 4 bases from J, with 20 bases between. The CDR3 totals 15 residues. The germline V gene has CDR1 MDHEN and CDR2 SYDVKM.

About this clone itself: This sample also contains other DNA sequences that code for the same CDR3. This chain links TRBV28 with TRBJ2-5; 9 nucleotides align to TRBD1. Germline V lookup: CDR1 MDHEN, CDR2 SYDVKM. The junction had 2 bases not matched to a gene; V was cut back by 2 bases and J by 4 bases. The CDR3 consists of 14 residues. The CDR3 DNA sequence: TGTGCCAGCAGTTTAGTGGGACAGGGAGAGACCCAGTACTTC. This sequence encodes CASSLVGQGETQYF.

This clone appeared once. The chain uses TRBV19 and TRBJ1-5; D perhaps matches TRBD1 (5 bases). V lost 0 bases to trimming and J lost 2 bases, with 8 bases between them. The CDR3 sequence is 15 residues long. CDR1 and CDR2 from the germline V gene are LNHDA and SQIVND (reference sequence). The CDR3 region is CASSIDLGGNQPQHF. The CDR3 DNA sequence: TGTGCCAGTAGTATAGACCTGGGGGGCAATCAGCCCCAGCATTTT. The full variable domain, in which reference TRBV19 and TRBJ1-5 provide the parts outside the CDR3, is DGGITQSPKYLFRKEGQNVTLSCEQNLNHDAMYWYRQDPGQGLRLIYYSQIVNDFQKGDIAEGYSVSREKKESFPLTVTSAQKNPTAFYLCASSIDLGGNQPQHFGDGTRLSIL.

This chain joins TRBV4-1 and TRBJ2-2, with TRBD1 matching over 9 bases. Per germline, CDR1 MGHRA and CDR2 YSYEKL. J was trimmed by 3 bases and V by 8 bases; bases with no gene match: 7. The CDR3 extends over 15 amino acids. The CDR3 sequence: CASAVRQGDTGELFF. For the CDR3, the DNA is TGCGCCAGCGCCGTGAGACAGGGGGACACCGGGGAGCTGTTTTTT.

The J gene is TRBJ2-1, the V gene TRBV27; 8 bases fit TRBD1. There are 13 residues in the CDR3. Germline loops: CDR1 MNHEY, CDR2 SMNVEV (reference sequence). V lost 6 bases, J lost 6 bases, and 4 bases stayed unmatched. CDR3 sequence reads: CASRKDRGNEQFF. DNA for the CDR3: TGTGCCAGCAGGAAAGACAGGGGCAATGAGCAGTTCTTC.

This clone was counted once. The DNA for the CDR3 is TGTGCCAGCAGACCTCAAGGGGCGACGGGCTATGGCTACACCTTC. Translating gives CASRPQGATGYGYTF. The rearrangement uses TRBV6-6 and TRBJ1-2; the D gene is possibly TRBD1 (5 bases). CDR1 MNHNY and CDR2 SVGAGI come from the germline V gene (reference sequence). Trimming shortened V by 6 bases and J by 4 bases, and 18 bases separated the two germline ends. This CDR3 region has 15 residues.

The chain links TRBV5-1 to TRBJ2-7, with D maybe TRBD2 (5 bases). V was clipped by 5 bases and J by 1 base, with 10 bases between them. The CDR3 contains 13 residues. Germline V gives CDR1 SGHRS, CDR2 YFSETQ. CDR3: CASRSDFSYEQYF. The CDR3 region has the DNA TGCGCCAGCAGATCGGACTTTTCCTACGAGCAGTACTTC. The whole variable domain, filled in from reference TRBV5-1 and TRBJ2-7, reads KAGVTQTPRYLIKTRGQQVTLSCSPISGHRSVSWYQQTPGQGLQFLFEYFSETQRNKGNFPGRFSGRQFSNSRSEMNVSTLELGDSALYLCASRSDFSYEQYFGPGTRLTVT.

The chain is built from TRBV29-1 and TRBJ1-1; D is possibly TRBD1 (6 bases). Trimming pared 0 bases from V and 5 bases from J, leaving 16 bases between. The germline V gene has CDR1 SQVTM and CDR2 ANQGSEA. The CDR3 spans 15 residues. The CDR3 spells CSVEESLGGDTEAFF. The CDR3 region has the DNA TGCAGCGTTGAAGAGAGTCTAGGGGGTGATACTGAAGCTTTCTTT.

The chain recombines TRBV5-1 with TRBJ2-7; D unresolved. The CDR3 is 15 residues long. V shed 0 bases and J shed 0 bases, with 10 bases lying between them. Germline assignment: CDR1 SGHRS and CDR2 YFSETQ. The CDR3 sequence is CASSLAWSASYEQYF. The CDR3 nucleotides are TGCGCCAGCAGCTTGGCGTGGAGCGCCTCCTACGAGCAGTACTTC.

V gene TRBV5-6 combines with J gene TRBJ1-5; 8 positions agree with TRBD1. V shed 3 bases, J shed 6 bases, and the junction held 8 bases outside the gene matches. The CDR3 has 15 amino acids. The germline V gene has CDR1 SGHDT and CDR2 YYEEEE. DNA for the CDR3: TGTGCCAGCAGCTGGGGACAGGCGAACGTTCAGCCCCAGCATTTT. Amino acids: CASSWGQANVQPQHF.

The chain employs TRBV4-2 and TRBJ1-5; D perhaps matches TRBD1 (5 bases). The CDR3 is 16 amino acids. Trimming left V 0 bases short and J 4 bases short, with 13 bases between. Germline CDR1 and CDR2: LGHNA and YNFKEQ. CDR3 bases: TGTGCCAGCAGCCAAGAGGGGACGGGGGATAATCAGCCCCAGCATTTT. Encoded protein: CASSQEGTGDNQPQHF.

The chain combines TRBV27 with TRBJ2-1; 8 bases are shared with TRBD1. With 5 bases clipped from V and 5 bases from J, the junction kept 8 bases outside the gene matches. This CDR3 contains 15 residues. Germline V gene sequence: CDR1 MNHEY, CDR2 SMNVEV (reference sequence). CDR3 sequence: CASSPSGQGNNEQFF. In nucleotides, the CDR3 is TGTGCCAGCAGTCCGTCCGGACAGGGTAACAATGAGCAGTTCTTC.